Presented here are 18 T cell receptor beta chains from one specimen sequenced in a study of blood T cell repertoires in COVID-19. Data came from immunoSEQ multiplex PCR; TCRdb stores just in-frame clones and leaves some out. The profile covers 250,000 or so clones, with 86% appearing a single time and about 3% taken by the ten largest. Sample: peripheral blood. The receptor set was obtained from a woman in her thirties with active or convalescent COVID-19.

V is TRBV4-3 and J is TRBJ2-1, with 8 positions matching TRBD1. Germline CDR1 and CDR2: LGHNA and YSLEER. The CDR3 covers 14 residues. J gave up 6 bases and V 1 base, and 2 bases lay outside the gene matches. The CDR3 sequence: CASSQATGGNEQFF. CDR3 nucleotides: TGCGCCAGCAGCCAAGCAACAGGGGGCAATGAGCAGTTCTTC.

This sequence joins TRBV7-8 and TRBJ1-4; TRBD1 agrees at 7 bases. The CDR3 totals 13 residues. CDR1 and CDR2 from the germline V gene are SGHVS and FQNEAQ. J gave up 12 bases and V 1 base, and 5 bases lay outside the gene matches. CDR3 sequence (DNA): TGTGCCAGCAGCTTAGGGCAGGGGGAAGAACTGTTTTTT. Amino acids: CASSLGQGEELFF.

The chain couples TRBV2 to TRBJ1-2; D remains unclear. This CDR3 region has 13 residues. Germline CDR1 and CDR2: SNHLY and FYNNEI. With 2 bases removed from V and 2 bases from J, the gap between germline ends came to 6 bases. CDR3 region: CASSEQINYGYTF. In DNA form, the CDR3 reads TGTGCCAGCAGTGAACAGATAAACTATGGCTACACCTTC. Together with reference TRBV2 and TRBJ1-2, the CDR3 gives the full variable domain: EPEVTQTPSHQVTQMGQEVILRCVPISNHLYFYWYRQILGQKVEFLVSFYNNEISEKSEIFDDQFSVERPDGSNFTLKIRSTKLEDSAMYFCASSEQINYGYTFGSGTRLTVV.

The chain links TRBV19 to TRBJ2-7, with 8 nucleotides matching TRBD1. V dropped 5 bases and J dropped 6; count of bases not matched to a gene: 6. There are 13 residues in the CDR3. CDR1 is LNHDA and CDR2 is SQIVND in the germline V gene (reference sequence). CDR3 sequence reads: CASSWGTGGEQYF. The CDR3 coding sequence is TGTGCCAGTAGTTGGGGGACAGGCGGCGAGCAGTACTTC.

The V gene is TRBV3-1 (or the pseudogene TRBV3-2), the J gene TRBJ1-2; D is possibly TRBD1 (5 bases). V dropped 1 base and J dropped 3 bases, with 15 bases sitting between them. Germline values: CDR1 LGHDT, CDR2 YNNKEL (reference sequence). This CDR3 is built from 16 residues. Here the CDR3 reads CASSQGGGAVDYGYTF. The DNA for the CDR3 is TGTGCCAGCAGCCAAGGGGGCGGGGCGGTGGACTATGGCTACACCTTC.

V gene TRBV5-5 combines with J gene TRBJ1-6; TRBD1 matches at 7 bases. The V gene's germline CDR1 is SGHKS and CDR2 YYEKEE (reference sequence). V shed 0 bases and J 10 bases; nucleotides not matched to a gene: 7. This CDR3 is 15 amino acids long. CDR3 residues: CASSLGQGVNSPLHF. The CDR3 DNA sequence: TGTGCCAGCAGCTTGGGTCAGGGGGTTAACTCACCCCTCCACTTT. Complete variable domain (other parts from reference TRBV5-5 and TRBJ1-6): DAGVTQSPTHLIKTRGQQVTLRCSPISGHKSVSWYQQVLGQGPQFIFQYYEKEERGRGNFPDRFSARQFPNYSSELNVNALLLGDSALYLCASSLGQGVNSPLHFGNGTRLTVT.

The J gene is TRBJ2-5, the V gene TRBV7-2; no reliable D call. This CDR3 is 13 amino acids long. V gave up 2 bases and J gave up 5 bases, with 9 bases separating them. Per germline, CDR1 SGHTA and CDR2 FQGNSA. The CDR3 sequence: CASSLPPGETQYF. Written as DNA, the CDR3 is TGTGCCAGCAGCTTACCTCCCGGGGAGACCCAGTACTTC.

This clone has only a few counts. CDR3 residues: CASGTVAGNTIYF. The CDR3 DNA is TGTGCCAGCGGGACAGTGGCTGGAAACACCATATATTTT. The V call is TRBV28, the J call TRBJ1-3; 7 positions agree with TRBD1. The CDR3 runs to 13 residues. Per germline, CDR1 MDHEN and CDR2 SYDVKM. The J segment lost 2 bases and the V segment lost 8 bases, leaving 3 bases of the junction unmatched. Using reference TRBV28 and TRBJ1-3 for the parts outside the CDR3, the full variable domain is DVKVTQSSRYLVKRTGEKVFLECVQDMDHENMFWYRQDPGLGLRLIYFSYDVKMKEKGDIPEGYSVSREKKERFSLILESASTNQTSMYLCASGTVAGNTIYFGEGSWLTVV.

The chain recombines TRBV2 with TRBJ2-2; 11 bases agree with TRBD1. The CDR3 length is 15 residues. Germline lookup yields CDR1 SNHLY and CDR2 FYNNEI. The V segment lost 7 bases and the J segment 4 bases; nucleotides outside the gene matches: 5. CDR3 DNA: TGTGCCAGCACAGCCGGGACAGGGGGCACCGGGGAGCTGTTTTTT. Its protein is CASTAGTGGTGELFF.

This chain joins TRBV29-1 and TRBJ1-2; unclear D gene. The length of the CDR3 is 15 residues. With 7 bases removed from V and 0 bases from J, the gap between germline ends came to 18 bases. The V gene's germline CDR1 is SQVTM and CDR2 ANQGSEA. In DNA, the CDR3 is TGCAGCGGAATGGGGAGTGTCGATACTAACTATGGCTACACCTTC. Its translation is CSGMGSVDTNYGYTF.

The rearrangement uses TRBV3-1 (or the pseudogene TRBV3-2) and TRBJ1-2; 10 nucleotides line up with TRBD1. Looked up from germline, CDR1 is LGHDT and CDR2 is YNNKEL (reference sequence). The CDR3 spans 15 residues. The junction had 4 bases not matched to a gene; V was cut back by 1 base and J by 5 bases. The CDR3 here is CASSQGSGQGYGYTF. The CDR3 DNA reads TGTGCCAGCAGCCAAGGCTCGGGACAGGGGTATGGCTACACCTTC.

V and J are TRBV29-1 and TRBJ1-2; TRBD1 matches at 8 bases. CDR3 length: 13 residues. The trim removed 7 bases at V and 2 bases at J, leaving 6 bases unmatched. Germline V lookup: CDR1 SQVTM, CDR2 ANQGSEA. This chain's CDR3 is CSDGGQGNYGYTF. Written as DNA, the CDR3 is TGCAGCGACGGAGGACAGGGAAACTATGGCTACACCTTC.

The rearrangement joins TRBV6-1 to TRBJ2-2; tentatively, D is TRBD1 (6 bases). From germline, CDR1 is MNHNS and CDR2 SASEGT. Deletions cut 6 bases from V and 1 base from J, with 15 bases between. The CDR3 extends over 16 amino acids. This chain's CDR3 is CASRETGWGNTGELFF. CDR3 DNA sequence: TGTGCCAGCAGGGAAACAGGGTGGGGGAACACCGGGGAGCTGTTTTTT.

The chain joins TRBV6-1 to TRBJ2-3; TRBD2 might be the D (5 bases). Germline CDR1 is MNHNS and CDR2 is SASEGT. This CDR3 is 16 amino acids long. V lost 2 bases, J lost 2 bases, and 14 bases lay in between. CDR3 DNA: TGTGCCAGCAGTGAACGGAGCGGTGACCCCACAGATACGCAGTATTTT. Its translation: CASSERSGDPTDTQYF.

This clone was detected only a few times. The CDR3 loop reads CASSSTGGTETQYF. DNA of the CDR3: TGTGCCAGCAGCTCGACAGGGGGCACAGAGACCCAGTACTTC. This chain connects TRBV7-9 to TRBJ2-5, with TRBD1 matching 10 bases. The V and J ends lost 4 bases and 4 bases, in that order; junction bases with no gene match: 3. This CDR3 comprises 14 residues. From germline, CDR1 is SEHNR and CDR2 FQNEAQ (reference sequence). Complete variable domain (other parts from reference TRBV7-9 and TRBJ2-5): DTGVSQNPRHKITKRGQNVTFRCDPISEHNRLYWYRQTLGQGPEFLTYFQNEAQLEKSRLLSDRFSAERPKGSFSTLEIQRTEQGDSAMYLCASSSTGGTETQYFGPGTRLLVL.

The chain uses TRBV3-1 (or the pseudogene TRBV3-2) and TRBJ2-7, with TRBD1 as a possible D gene (5 bases). CDR3 length: 15 residues. CDR1 and CDR2 (germline): LGHDT, YNNKEL (reference sequence). With 1 base removed from V and 3 bases from J, the gap between germline ends came to 13 bases. CDR3 DNA sequence: TGTGCCAGCAGCCAAGTCCACAGGTGGGACTACGAGCAGTACTTC. This encodes CASSQVHRWDYEQYF.

The chain has TRBV6-5 and TRBJ1-1, with TRBD1 as a possible D gene (6 bases). CDR1 is MNHEY and CDR2 is SVGAGI in the germline V gene. Trimming removed 5 bases at V and 5 bases at J, with 12 bases between. This CDR3 is built from 13 residues. CDR3 residues: CASSRGGATEAFF. The CDR3 DNA sequence: TGTGCCAGCAGTAGGGGGGGGGCTACTGAAGCTTTCTTT.

The V gene is TRBV13, the J gene TRBJ1-3; D is perhaps TRBD1 (6 bases). Germline V lookup: CDR1 PRHDT, CDR2 FYEKMQ (reference sequence). This CDR3 comprises 16 residues. Trimming left V 2 bases short and J 3 bases short, with 14 bases between. CDR3 nucleotides: TGTGCCAGCAGCTTAAAGCAGGGGACCCGTGGAAACACCATATATTTT. Translation gives CASSLKQGTRGNTIYF.